What follows describes a single TCR beta chain. Antigen: not known. This entry is derived from a study of cytomegalovirus exposure and HLA in healthy donors. Study observations and caveats: Earlier results showed most TCR beta V segments being productive about 90% or about 30% of the time.

Although they were nominally healthy when sampled, donors likely had unrecorded immune exposures. The PCR had 60 Vbeta and 13 Jbeta primers. Only in-frame clones appear in the TCRdb table, and some are missing; sequencing was by immunoSEQ multiplex PCR. This sample carries about 200,000 clones, more than 75% of them seen once, and the ten largest clones take about 0.36%. Germline loops: CDR1 LNHDA, CDR2 SQIVND (reference sequence). The CDR3 extends over 14 amino acids. V gave up 7 bases and J gave up 0 bases, with 11 bases separating them. This receptor was taken from a male donor in good health and CMV-seropositive. The rearrangement links TRBV19 to TRBJ2-3, with D possibly being TRBD2 (6 bases). The source material was PBMCs. CDR3 sequence (DNA): TGTGCCAGTACACTAGCTCGTAGCACAGATACGCAGTATTTT. The encoded protein is CASTLARSTDTQYF.